This T cell receptor beta chain was observed in a study of shared clonotypes between healthy human individuals. Study in general: Each donor contributed plates that comprised three CD4 naive, three CD4 memory, two CD8 naive and one CD8 memory.

This CDR3 has 15 amino acids. V was clipped by 4 bases and J by 3 bases; unmatched bases: 7. Per germline, CDR1 SGHRS and CDR2 YFSETQ. With regard to this clone: The antigen is undetermined.

All of the donors resided in Nashville, Tennessee, and each was a Caucasian adult. Broader study findings: Across four donors, naive CD4 shared roughly 5%, naive CD8 around 3.8%, memory CD4 roughly 2.5%, memory CD8 over 0.3%.

Authors' analysis steps: Filtering of immunoSEQ junctional sequences could not match full-length read filtering. Here immunoSEQ multiplex PCR was the method, and the copy in TCRdb shows in-frame clones only, minus some. The V and J calls and clone size are taken from that table; D and trimming were inferred from the DNA. Of some 2,500,000 clones listed, under 95% are singletons. The V gene is TRBV5-1, the J gene TRBJ2-3; 8 nucleotides match TRBD2. Sequencing used naive CD4+ T cells from PBMCs. Subset defined: CD45RA+ positively selected. The TCR originated in a man aged 18 to 30 in good health. Some clones in this sample may be carry-over from other donors' samples. The DNA for the CDR3 is TGCGCCAGCAGCGATATAGCGGGAAGTACAGATACGCAGTATTTT. Its protein product is CASSDIAGSTDTQYF.